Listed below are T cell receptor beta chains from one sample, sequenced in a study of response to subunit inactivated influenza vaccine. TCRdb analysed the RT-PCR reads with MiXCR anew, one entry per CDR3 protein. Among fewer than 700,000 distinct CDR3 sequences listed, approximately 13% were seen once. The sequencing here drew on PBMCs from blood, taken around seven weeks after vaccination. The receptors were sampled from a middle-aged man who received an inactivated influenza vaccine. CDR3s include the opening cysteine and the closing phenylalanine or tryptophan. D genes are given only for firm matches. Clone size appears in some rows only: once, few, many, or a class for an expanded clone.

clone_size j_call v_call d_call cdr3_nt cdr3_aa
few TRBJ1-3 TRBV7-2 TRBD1 TGTGCCAGCAGCACACAGGGGGCCGGAAACACCATATATTTT CASSTQGAGNTIYF
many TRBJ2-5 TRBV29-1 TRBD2 TGCAGCGTTGTCCCTTATAGCGGGAGGGAGACCCAGTACTTC CSVVPYSGRETQYF
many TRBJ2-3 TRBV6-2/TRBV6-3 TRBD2 TGTGCCAGCACCCTACTAGCGAGGGAAAAGGGGGATACGCAGTATTTT CASTLLAREKGDTQYF
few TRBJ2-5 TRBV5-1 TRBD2 TGCGCCAGCAGCCGGGGACTAGCGGGATACGTAGAGACCCAGTACTTC CASSRGLAGYVETQYF
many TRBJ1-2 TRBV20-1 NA TGCAGTGCTAGCATGGGGGTTGGAAGTTACGAGGCTAACTATGGCTACACCTTC CSASMGVGSYEANYGYTF
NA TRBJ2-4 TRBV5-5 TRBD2 TGTGCCAGCAGCGTGAGAACTAGCGGGCGCCGAGAAAACATTCAGTACTTC CASSVRTSGRRENIQYF
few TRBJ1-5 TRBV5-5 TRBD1 TGTGCCAGCAGCTTATGGGACAGTGGGCAGCCCCAGCATTTT CASSLWDSGQPQHF
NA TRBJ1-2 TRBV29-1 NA TGCAGCGTTGAAATTTCAGTCGTAACTAACTATGGCTACACCTTC CSVEISVVTNYGYTF
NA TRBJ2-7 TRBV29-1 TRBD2 TGCAGCGTTCCAGCGGGAGGAAACGAGCAGTACTTC CSVPAGGNEQYF
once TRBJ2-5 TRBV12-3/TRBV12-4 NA TGTGCCAGCAGGACTCGGCTCCAAGAGACCCAGTACTTC CASRTRLQETQYF
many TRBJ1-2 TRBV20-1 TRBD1 TGCAGTGCTTACAGGGGGCACGGGTATGGCTACACCTTC CSAYRGHGYGYTF
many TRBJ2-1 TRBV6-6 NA TGTGCCAGCAGTTACGACGGCGATGATGAGCAGTTCTTC CASSYDGDDEQFF
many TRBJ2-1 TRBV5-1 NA TGCGCCAGCAGCGCACAGGGCGGGGGCTACAATGAGCAGTTCTTC CASSAQGGGYNEQFF
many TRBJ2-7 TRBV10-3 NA TGTGCCATCAGTGACCCTCGGTTGGACGACGAGCAGTACTTC CAISDPRLDDEQYF
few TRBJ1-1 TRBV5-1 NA TGCGCCAGCAGCCAAAGACCTCAGGGGAGTGGTACTGAAGCTTTCTTT CASSQRPQGSGTEAFF
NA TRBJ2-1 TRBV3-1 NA TGTGCCAGCAGCACTCAGCGGATCTCCTACAATGAGCAGTTCTTC CASSTQRISYNEQFF
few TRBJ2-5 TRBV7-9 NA TGTGCCAGCAGCGCGGGACAGACACAAGGGGGGACCCAGTACTTC CASSAGQTQGGTQYF
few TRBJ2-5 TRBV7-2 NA TGTGCCAGCAGCTTAACTTGGACCCAGTACTTC CASSLTWTQYF
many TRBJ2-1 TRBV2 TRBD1 TGTGCCAGCAGTAATGACAGGGGGAGTTGGAATGAGCAGTTCTTC CASSNDRGSWNEQFF
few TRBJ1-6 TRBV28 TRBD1 TGTGCCAGCAGTTTCATTCCGGGACAGGGCCCTTCACCCCTCCACTTT CASSFIPGQGPSPLHF
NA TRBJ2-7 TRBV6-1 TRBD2 TGTGCCAGCAGGACTACGACTAGCGGGAGTCGTTACGAGCAGTACTTC CASRTTTSGSRYEQYF
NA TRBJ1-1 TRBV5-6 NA TGTGCCATCAGCTTCGGGCTCATGAACACTGAAGCTTTCTTT CAISFGLMNTEAFF
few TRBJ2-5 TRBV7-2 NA TGTGCCAGCAGCTTTCCGGGGAACCAAGAGACCCAGTACTTC CASSFPGNQETQYF
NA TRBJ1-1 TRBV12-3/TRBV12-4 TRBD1 TGTGCCAGCAGGTGGACAGGGAACACTGAAGCTTTCTTT CASRWTGNTEAFF
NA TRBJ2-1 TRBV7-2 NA TGTGCCAGCAGCTTAGTTACAGCACAAGAGCACTTCTTC CASSLVTAQEHFF
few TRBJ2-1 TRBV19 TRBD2 TGTGCCAGTAGTGGGGGACTAGCGGGAGTCTACAATGAGCAGTTCTTC CASSGGLAGVYNEQFF
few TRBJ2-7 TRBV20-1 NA TGCAGTGCTAGAGACCGGGACTTCAAAAAACCCCTCTACGAGCAGTACTTC CSARDRDFKKPLYEQYF
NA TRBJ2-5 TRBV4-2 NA TGTGCCAGCAGACGTACGGACAGTTCAGAGACCCAGTACTTC CASRRTDSSETQYF
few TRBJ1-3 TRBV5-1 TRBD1 TGCGCCAGCAGCTTAGAACAGGGGTGGACTGGAAACACCATATATTTT CASSLEQGWTGNTIYF
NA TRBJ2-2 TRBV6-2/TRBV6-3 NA TGTGCCAGCAGTTACACGAACTTGAGAACCGGGGAGCTGTTTTTT CASSYTNLRTGELFF
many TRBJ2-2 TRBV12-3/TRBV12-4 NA TGTGCCAGCTATGCTAGAAACACCGGGGAGCTGTTTTTT CASYARNTGELFF
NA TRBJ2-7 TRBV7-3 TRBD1 TGTGCCAGCAGCTACAGGGGCGAGAGCTCCTACGAGCAGTACTTC CASSYRGESSYEQYF
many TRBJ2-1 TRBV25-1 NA TGTGCCAGCAGTGAGGGAGGTACCTACAATGAGCAGTTCTTC CASSEGGTYNEQFF
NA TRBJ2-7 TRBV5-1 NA TGCGCCAGCAGCTTGGACAGCTCGAGTGCCTACGAGCAGTACTTC CASSLDSSSAYEQYF
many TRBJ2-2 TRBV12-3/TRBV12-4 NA TGTGCCAGCAGCTGGGCGGTCGGGGAGCTGTTTTTT CASSWAVGELFF
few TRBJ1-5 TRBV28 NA TGTGCCAGCAGTTCACGGTTTAGCAATCAGCCCCAGCATTTT CASSSRFSNQPQHF
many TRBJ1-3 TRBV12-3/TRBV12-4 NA TGTGCCAGCATCAGGGGTATTAGTGGAAACACCATATATTTT CASIRGISGNTIYF
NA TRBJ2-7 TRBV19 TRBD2 TGTGCCAGTAGCATTAGCGGGGACCTTTACTACTCCTACGAGCAGTACTTC CASSISGDLYYSYEQYF
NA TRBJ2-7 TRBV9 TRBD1 TGTGCCAGCAGCGTAGGACAGGGGAACCACGAGCAGTACTTC CASSVGQGNHEQYF
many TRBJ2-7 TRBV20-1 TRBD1 TGCAGTGCTAGTGGACAGGGGGGCCTCTCCGAGCAGTACTTC CSASGQGGLSEQYF